The entry below gives a single TCR beta chain sequence along with its context. This record belongs to a study of blood T cells in healthy people across ages. For the second PCR, which ran for 7 to 11 cycles, a sample-barcoded 5' primer and a J-beta primer mix were used. A single record per CDR3 protein comes from TCRdb applying MiXCR to the 5' RACE reads. The sample holds 800,000 to 1,300,000 distinct CDR3 sequences, roughly 24% seen once. The length of the CDR3 is 13 residues. J was trimmed by 8 bases and V by 5 bases; bases with no gene match: 8. Germline CDR1 and CDR2: DFQATT and SNEGSKA (reference sequence). The sample was also linked to a second study, of T cells of mothers and their children.

This TCR was recovered from a girl aged 2 to 10 in good health. Sequencing input: blood. The chain is built from TRBV20-1 and TRBJ2-1, with 8 bases lining up with TRBD1. This CDR3 reads CSADGQGGYEQFF. CDR3 DNA sequence: TGCAGTGCTGACGGACAGGGCGGCTATGAGCAGTTCTTC.